This T cell receptor beta chain stems from a study of T cell responses to AZD1222 COVID-19 vaccine. Study-level points and caveats: Dominant at 160-218 and 743-854, vaccine-associated CD4 TCRs also spanned spike. Clonal diversity was possibly underestimated, and white British individuals and females predominated among donors.

Using immunoSEQ multiplex PCR, the repertoire was profiled, and TCRdb retains in-frame clones only, with some absent. In the table there are some 180,000 clones, around 90% of which are singletons. Remarks on this clone: The antigen remains unidentified.

Combined were second doses at about 4 or about 12 weeks. The TCR comes from an adult who received the AZD1222 COVID-19 vaccine. Here the sequenced sample was peripheral blood, taken 28 days after the second AZD1222 dose.

CDR3 sequence: CASSFTGKEGYTF. The CDR3 DNA sequence: TGTGCCAGCAGCTTCACAGGGAAGGAAGGCTACACCTTC. The rearrangement links TRBV7-3 to TRBJ1-2, with D perhaps TRBD1 (6 bases). Germline V gene data show CDR1 as SGHTA and CDR2 as FQGTGA. With 3 bases removed from V and 8 bases from J, the gap between germline ends came to 13 bases. This CDR3 region has 13 residues.